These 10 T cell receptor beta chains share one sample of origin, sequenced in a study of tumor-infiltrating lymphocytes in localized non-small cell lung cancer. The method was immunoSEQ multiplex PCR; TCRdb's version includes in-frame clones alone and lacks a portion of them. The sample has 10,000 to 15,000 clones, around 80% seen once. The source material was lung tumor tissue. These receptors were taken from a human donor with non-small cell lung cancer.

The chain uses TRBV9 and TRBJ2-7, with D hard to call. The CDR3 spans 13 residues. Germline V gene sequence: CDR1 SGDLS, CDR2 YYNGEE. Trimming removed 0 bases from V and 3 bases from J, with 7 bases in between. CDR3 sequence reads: CASSVDLDYEQYF. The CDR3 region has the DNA TGTGCCAGCAGCGTAGACTTAGACTACGAGCAGTACTTC. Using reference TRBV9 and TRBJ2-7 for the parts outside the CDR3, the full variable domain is DSGVTQTPKHLITATGQRVTLRCSPRSGDLSVYWYQQSLDQGLQFLIQYYNGEERAKGNILERFSAQQFPDLHSELNLSSLELGDSALYFCASSVDLDYEQYFGPGTRLTVT.

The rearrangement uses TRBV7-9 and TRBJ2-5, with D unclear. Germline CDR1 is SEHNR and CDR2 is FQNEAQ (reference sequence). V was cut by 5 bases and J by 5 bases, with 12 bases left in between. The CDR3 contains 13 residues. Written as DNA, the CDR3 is TGTGCCAGCAGCCTCGAGGTCCGGGAGACCCAGTACTTC. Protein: CASSLEVRETQYF.

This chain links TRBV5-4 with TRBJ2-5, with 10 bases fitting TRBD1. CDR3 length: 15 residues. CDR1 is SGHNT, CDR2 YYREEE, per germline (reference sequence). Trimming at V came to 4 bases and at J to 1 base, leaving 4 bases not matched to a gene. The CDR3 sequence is CASSLGQGPQETQYF. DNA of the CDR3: TGTGCCAGCAGCCTGGGACAGGGGCCCCAAGAGACCCAGTACTTC.

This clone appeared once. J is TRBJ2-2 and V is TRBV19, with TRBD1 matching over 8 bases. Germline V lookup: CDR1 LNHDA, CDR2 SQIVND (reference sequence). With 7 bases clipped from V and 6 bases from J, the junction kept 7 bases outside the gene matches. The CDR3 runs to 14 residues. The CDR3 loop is CASIRTGWPGELFF. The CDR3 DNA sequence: TGTGCCAGTATTCGGACAGGGTGGCCCGGGGAGCTGTTTTTT.

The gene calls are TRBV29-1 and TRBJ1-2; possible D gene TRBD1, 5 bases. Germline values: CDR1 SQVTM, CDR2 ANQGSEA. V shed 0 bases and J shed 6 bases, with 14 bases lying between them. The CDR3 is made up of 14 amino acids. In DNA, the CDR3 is TGCAGCGTTGAAGACGACGGCTTGGGGGATGGCTACACCTTC. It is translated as CSVEDDGLGDGYTF.

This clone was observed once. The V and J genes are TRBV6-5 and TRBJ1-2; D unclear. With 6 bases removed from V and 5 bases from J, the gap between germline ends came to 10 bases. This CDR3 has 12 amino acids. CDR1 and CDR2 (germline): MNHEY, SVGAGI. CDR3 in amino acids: CASRRPEYGYTF. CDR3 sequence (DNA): TGTGCCAGCAGGCGGCCGGAGTATGGCTACACCTTC.

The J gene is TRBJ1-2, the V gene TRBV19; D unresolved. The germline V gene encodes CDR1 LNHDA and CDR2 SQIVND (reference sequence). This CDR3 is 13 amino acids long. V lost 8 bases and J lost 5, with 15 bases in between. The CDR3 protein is CASDQTGSYGYTF. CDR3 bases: TGTGCCAGTGACCAAACCGGGAGTTATGGCTACACCTTC.

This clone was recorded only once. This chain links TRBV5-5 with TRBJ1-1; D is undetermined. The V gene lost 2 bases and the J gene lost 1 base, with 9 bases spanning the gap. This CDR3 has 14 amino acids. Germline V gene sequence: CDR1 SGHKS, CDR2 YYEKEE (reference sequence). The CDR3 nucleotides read TGTGCCAGCAGCTTTCTGGGAGGGAACACTGAAGCTTTCTTT. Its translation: CASSFLGGNTEAFF. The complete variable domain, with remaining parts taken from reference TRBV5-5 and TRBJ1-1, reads DAGVTQSPTHLIKTRGQQVTLRCSPISGHKSVSWYQQVLGQGPQFIFQYYEKEERGRGNFPDRFSARQFPNYSSELNVNALLLGDSALYLCASSFLGGNTEAFFGQGTRLTVV.

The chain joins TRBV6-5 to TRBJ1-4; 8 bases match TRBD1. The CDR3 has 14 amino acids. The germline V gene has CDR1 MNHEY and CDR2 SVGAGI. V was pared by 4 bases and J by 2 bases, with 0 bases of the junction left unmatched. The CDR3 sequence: CASSWTGTNEKLFF. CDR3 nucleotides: TGTGCCAGCAGTTGGACAGGGACTAATGAAAAACTGTTTTTT.

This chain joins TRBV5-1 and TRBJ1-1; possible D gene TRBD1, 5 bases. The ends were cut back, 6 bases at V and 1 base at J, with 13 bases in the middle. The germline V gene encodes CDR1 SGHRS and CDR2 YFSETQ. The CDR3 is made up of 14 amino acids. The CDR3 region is CASTEQASNTEAFF. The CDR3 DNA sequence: TGCGCCAGCACGGAACAGGCTTCGAACACTGAAGCTTTCTTT.